This T cell receptor beta chain was identified in a study of T-cell reconstitution after alpha-beta-depleted transplantation in children listed by TCRdb under 2016. Study-level background: Using TCR repertoire profiling, the study quantitatively followed how T-cell immune reconstitution unfolded in children after TCRalphabeta/CD19-depleted allogeneic hematopoietic cell transplantation.

The CDR3 sequence holds 13 residues, the cysteine and phenylalanine included. The only DNA kept is the CDR3, 39 bases in frame from the first base. V has 7 bases trimmed and J has 7 bases trimmed; junction bases matching no gene number 1. Library prep was done by PCR. Sequencing took place on an Illumina HiSeq 2500. To normalize quantification of the TCRbeta repertoire, the TCR libraries were built with molecular barcoding that relied on unique molecular identifiers. TCRdb reprocessing: public reads trimmed at Q25 with fastp, clones called with MiXCR, in-frame beta chains kept. Rows matching on CDR3 protein sequence are summarized as one entry with the most common DNA and genes. The sample records approximately 520,000 distinct CDR3 sequences, approximately 29% of which are singletons. 2% to 2.5% of the sample is in the top ten clones. This clonotype showed up just a few times. Its antigen remains unidentified. Per-base quality was not reported, and no clone a single base away is much larger than it.

The material was PBMCs from the stem cell graft donor, obtained from the stem cell graft. The receptor comes from a human donor who donated a stem cell graft to a child with aplastic anemia. The sequence links TRBV12-3 or TRBV12-4 to TRBJ2-1, with TRBD2 identical over 13 junction bases. The CDR3 is CASKLAGGNEQFF. The DNA reads TGTGCCAGCAAACTAGCGGGAGGGAATGAGCAGTTCTTC.